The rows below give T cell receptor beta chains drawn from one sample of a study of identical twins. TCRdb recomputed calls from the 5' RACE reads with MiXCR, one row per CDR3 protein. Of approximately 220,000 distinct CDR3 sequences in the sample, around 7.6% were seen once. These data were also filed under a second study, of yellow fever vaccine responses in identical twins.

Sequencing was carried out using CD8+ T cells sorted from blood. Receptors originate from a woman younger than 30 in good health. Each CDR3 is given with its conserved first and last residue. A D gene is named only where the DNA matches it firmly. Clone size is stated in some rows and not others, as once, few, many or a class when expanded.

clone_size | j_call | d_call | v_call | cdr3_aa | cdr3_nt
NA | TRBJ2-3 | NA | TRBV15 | CATSRDSWADTQYF | TGTGCCACCAGCAGAGATTCGTGGGCAGATACGCAGTATTTT
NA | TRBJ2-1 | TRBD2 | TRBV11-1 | CASSTSGTSRGWGPNEQFF | TGTGCCAGCAGTACTTCCGGGACTAGCAGGGGGTGGGGGCCCAATGAGCAGTTCTTC
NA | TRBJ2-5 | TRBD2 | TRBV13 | CASSLRLAGIQETQYF | TGTGCCAGCAGCCTAAGACTAGCGGGAATACAAGAGACCCAGTACTTC
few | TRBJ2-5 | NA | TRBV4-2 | CASSQPAGEMQETQYF | TGTGCCAGCAGCCAACCAGCCGGGGAGATGCAAGAGACCCAGTACTTC
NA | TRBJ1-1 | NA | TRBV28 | CASSFYAENTEAFF | TGTGCCAGCAGTTTTTATGCGGAGAACACTGAAGCTTTCTTT
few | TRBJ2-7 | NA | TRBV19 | CASSSSSLNEQYF | TGTGCCAGTAGTTCGTCTAGCTTAAACGAGCAGTACTTC
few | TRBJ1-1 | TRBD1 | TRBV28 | CATKPGQGNTEAFF | TGTGCCACCAAACCGGGACAGGGGAACACTGAAGCTTTCTTT
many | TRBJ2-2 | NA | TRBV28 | CASDSGSSSGELFF | TGTGCCAGCGATTCAGGGTCTAGTTCCGGGGAGCTGTTTTTT
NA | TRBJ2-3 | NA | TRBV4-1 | CASSHARSGLPTDTQYF | TGCGCCAGCAGCCACGCCCGGTCGGGACTGCCCACAGATACGCAGTATTTT
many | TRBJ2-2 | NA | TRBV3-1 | CASSQGPGRELFF | TGTGCCAGCAGCCAGGGGCCTGGAAGGGAGCTGTTTTTT
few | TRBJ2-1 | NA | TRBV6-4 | CASSDSRDYNEQFF | TGTGCCAGCAGTGACTCGCGGGATTACAATGAGCAGTTCTTC
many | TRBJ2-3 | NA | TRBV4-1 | CASSHAPRRVGTDTQYF | TGCGCCAGCAGCCACGCCCCAAGAAGGGTTGGCACAGATACGCAGTATTTT
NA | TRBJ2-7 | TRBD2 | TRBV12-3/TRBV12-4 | CASSFSGRASEQYF | TGTGCCAGCAGTTTTAGCGGGAGGGCCTCTGAGCAGTACTTC
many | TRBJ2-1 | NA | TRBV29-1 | CSTTNPKGYNEQFF | TGCAGCACAACGAACCCCAAGGGCTACAATGAGCAGTTCTTC
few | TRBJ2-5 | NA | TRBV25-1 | CASSEQQETQYF | TGTGCCAGCAGTGAGCAGCAAGAGACCCAGTACTTC
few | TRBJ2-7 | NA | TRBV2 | CASSEGRTVNTYEQYF | TGTGCCAGCAGTGAAGGTCGGACAGTAAACACCTACGAGCAGTACTTC
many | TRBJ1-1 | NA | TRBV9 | CASSLIYRQNTEAFF | TGTGCCAGCAGCCTCATATACAGGCAAAACACTGAAGCTTTCTTT
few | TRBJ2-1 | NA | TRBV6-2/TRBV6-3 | CASEQEGLIFNEQFF | TGTGCCAGTGAACAGGAGGGACTTATTTTCAATGAGCAGTTCTTC
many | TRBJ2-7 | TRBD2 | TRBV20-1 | CSATGGRGTYEQYF | TGCAGTGCCACAGGTGGGAGGGGAACCTACGAGCAGTACTTC
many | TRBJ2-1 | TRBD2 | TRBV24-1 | CATSATSRENEQFF | TGTGCCACCAGCGCGACTAGCCGGGAGAATGAGCAGTTCTTC
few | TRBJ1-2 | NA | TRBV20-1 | CSASTGTYGYTF | TGCAGTGCTAGTACAGGGACCTATGGCTACACCTTC
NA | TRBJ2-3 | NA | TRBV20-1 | CSAEGSRTFTDTQYF | TGCAGTGCTGAGGGGAGCCGAACCTTCACAGATACGCAGTATTTT
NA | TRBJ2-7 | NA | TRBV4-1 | CASSQVLGLQTYYEQYF | TGCGCCAGCAGCCAAGTACTAGGACTACAGACTTACTACGAGCAGTACTTC
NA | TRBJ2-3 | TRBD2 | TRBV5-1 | CASSFSATTLAGGTDTQYF | TGCGCCAGCAGCTTTTCAGCGACAACACTAGCGGGAGGTACAGATACGCAGTATTTT
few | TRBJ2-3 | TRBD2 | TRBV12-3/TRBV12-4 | CASSHWTSGMDTQYF | TGTGCCAGCAGCCACTGGACTAGCGGGATGGATACGCAGTATTTT
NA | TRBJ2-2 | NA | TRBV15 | CATSSRRTGELFF | TGTGCCACCAGCAGCCGGAGGACCGGGGAGCTGTTTTTT
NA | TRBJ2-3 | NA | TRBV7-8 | CASSLGRMTDTQYF | TGTGCCAGCAGCTTAGGACGAATGACAGATACGCAGTATTTT
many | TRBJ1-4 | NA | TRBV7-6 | CASSLEADNEKLFF | TGTGCCAGCAGCTTAGAAGCGGATAATGAAAAACTGTTTTTT
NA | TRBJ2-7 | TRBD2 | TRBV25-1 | CASSEYFEGSGAYEQYF | TGTGCCAGCAGTGAGTACTTTGAAGGTAGCGGGGCCTACGAGCAGTACTTC
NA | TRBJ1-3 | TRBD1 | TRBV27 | CASSPGTDYSGNTIYF | TGTGCCAGCAGTCCAGGGACAGACTACTCTGGAAACACCATATATTTT
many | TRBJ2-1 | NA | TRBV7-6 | CASSLAAPPYNEQFF | TGTGCCAGCAGCTTAGCAGCGCCCCCCTACAATGAGCAGTTCTTC
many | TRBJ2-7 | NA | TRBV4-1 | CASSQVEGSYEQYF | TGCGCCAGCAGCCAAGTGGAAGGATCCTACGAGCAGTACTTC
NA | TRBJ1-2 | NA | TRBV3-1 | CASSRSGTYSNYGYTF | TGTGCCAGCAGCCGCTCGGGAACCTACTCAAACTATGGCTACACCTTC
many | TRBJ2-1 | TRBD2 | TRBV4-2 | CASSQDTAGGVNEQFF | TGTGCCAGCAGCCAAGATACGGCGGGGGGGGTGAATGAGCAGTTCTTC
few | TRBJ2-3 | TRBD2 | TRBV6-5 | CASSYSPTSGHSTDTQYF | TGTGCCAGCAGTTACTCCCCGACTAGCGGACATAGCACAGATACGCAGTATTTT
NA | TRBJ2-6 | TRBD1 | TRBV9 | CASSSGTGVSGANVLTF | TGTGCCAGCAGCTCTGGGACAGGCGTCTCTGGGGCCAACGTCCTGACTTTC
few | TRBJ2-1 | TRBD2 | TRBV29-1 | CSVELAGGYNEQFF | TGCAGCGTTGAACTAGCGGGGGGCTACAATGAGCAGTTCTTC
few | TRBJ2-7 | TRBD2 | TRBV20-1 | CSARVRTSPYEQYF | TGCAGTGCTAGAGTAAGGACTAGTCCCTACGAGCAGTACTTC
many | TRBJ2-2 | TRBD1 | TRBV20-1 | CSARLTGAGELFF | TGCAGTGCGAGATTAACAGGGGCCGGGGAGCTGTTTTTT
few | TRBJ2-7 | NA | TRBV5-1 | CASSFSQTRSSYEQYF | TGCGCCAGCAGCTTTTCCCAGACGCGAAGCTCCTACGAGCAGTACTTC
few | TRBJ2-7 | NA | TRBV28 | CASSPGDVIYEQYF | TGTGCCAGCAGCCCGGGAGACGTTATCTACGAGCAGTACTTC
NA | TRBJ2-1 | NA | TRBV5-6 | CASSPAGLTPGGEQFF | TGTGCCAGCAGCCCCGCCGGGTTAACCCCCGGGGGTGAGCAGTTCTTC
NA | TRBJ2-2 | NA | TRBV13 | CASSLVHGGTGELFF | TGTGCCAGCAGCTTAGTGCACGGCGGGACCGGGGAGCTGTTTTTT
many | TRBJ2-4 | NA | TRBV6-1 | CASSLGGKNIQYF | TGTGCCAGCAGCCTTGGCGGAAAAAACATTCAGTACTTC
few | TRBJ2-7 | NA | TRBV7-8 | CASSLFPLIAEKGEQYF | TGTGCCAGCAGCTTATTCCCTCTCATAGCGGAGAAGGGCGAGCAGTACTTC
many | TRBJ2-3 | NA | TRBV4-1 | CASSQELGRDTQYF | TGCGCCAGCAGCCAAGAACTAGGTCGAGATACGCAGTATTTT
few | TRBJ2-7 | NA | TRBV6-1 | CASMDRLEHSYEQYF | TGTGCCAGCATGGATCGACTAGAACATTCATACGAGCAGTACTTC
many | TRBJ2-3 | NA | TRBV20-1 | CSASDQKTNTDTQYF | TGCAGTGCTAGTGATCAGAAGACAAACACAGATACGCAGTATTTT
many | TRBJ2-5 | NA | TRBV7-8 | CASSKRLETQYF | TGTGCCAGCAGCAAACGGCTAGAGACCCAGTACTTC
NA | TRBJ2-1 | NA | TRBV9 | CASSVEGFSSYNEQFF | TGTGCCAGCAGCGTAGAGGGGTTCAGCTCCTACAATGAGCAGTTCTTC
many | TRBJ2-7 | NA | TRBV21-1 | CASSTKDSPEQYF | TGTGCCAGCTCTACAAAGGACAGTCCCGAGCAGTACTTC
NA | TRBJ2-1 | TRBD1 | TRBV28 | CASSRIQGFEQFF | TGTGCCAGCAGTAGAATACAGGGGTTTGAGCAGTTCTTC